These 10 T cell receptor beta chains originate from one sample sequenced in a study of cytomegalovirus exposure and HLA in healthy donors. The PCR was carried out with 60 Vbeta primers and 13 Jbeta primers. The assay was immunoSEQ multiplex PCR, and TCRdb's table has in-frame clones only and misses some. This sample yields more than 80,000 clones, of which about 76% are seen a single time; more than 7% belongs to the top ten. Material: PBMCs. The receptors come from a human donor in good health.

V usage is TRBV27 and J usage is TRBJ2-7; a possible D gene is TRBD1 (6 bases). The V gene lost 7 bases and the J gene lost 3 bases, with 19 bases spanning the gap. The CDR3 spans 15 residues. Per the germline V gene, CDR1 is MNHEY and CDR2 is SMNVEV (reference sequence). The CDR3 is CASTNNREAFYEQYF. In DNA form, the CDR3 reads TGTGCCAGCACCAATAACAGGGAAGCCTTCTACGAGCAGTACTTC.

CDR3 bases: TGTGCCATCACCACTGGACAGGGACGAAATGAGCAGTTCTTC. Residues: CAITTGQGRNEQFF. This rearrangement joins TRBV10-3 to TRBJ2-1, with 8 bases aligning to TRBD1. J lost 7 bases, V lost 7 bases, and 9 bases had no gene match. CDR3 size: 14 residues. The germline gives CDR1 ENHRY, CDR2 SYGVKD.

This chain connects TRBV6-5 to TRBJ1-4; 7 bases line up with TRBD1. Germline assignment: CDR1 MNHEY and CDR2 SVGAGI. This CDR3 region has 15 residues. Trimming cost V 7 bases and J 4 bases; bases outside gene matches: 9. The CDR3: CASTNQGVVNEKLFF. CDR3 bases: TGTGCCAGCACAAATCAGGGGGTAGTTAATGAAAAACTGTTTTTT.

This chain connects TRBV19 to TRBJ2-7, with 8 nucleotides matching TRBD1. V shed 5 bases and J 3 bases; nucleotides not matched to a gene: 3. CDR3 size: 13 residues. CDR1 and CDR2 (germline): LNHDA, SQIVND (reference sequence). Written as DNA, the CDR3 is TGTGCCAGTAGTCAAGACAGGGGCTACGAGCAGTACTTC. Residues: CASSQDRGYEQYF.

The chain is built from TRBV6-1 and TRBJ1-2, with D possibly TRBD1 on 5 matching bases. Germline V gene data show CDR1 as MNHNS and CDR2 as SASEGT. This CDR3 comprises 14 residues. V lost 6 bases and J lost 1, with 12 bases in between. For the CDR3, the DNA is TGTGCCAGCAGCGGACAAACCGATAACTATGGCTACACCTTC. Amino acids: CASSGQTDNYGYTF.

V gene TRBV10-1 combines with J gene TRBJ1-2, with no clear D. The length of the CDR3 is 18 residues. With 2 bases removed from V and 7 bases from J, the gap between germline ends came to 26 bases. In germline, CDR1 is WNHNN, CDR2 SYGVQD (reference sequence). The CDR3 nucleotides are TGCGCCAGCAGTGAGCTGGATCCAGGCGCCCCTACGTTTCCTGGCTACACCTTC. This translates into CASSELDPGAPTFPGYTF.

The CDR3 region is CASSDGGFEAFF. DNA of the CDR3: TGTGCCAGCAGTGACGGGGGATTTGAAGCTTTCTTT. The V gene is TRBV6-6, the J gene TRBJ1-1, with D tentatively TRBD1 (5 bases). This CDR3 has 12 residues. Germline V gene sequence: CDR1 MNHNY, CDR2 SVGAGI (reference sequence). V lost 5 bases and J 7 bases, leaving 11 bases between the germline ends.

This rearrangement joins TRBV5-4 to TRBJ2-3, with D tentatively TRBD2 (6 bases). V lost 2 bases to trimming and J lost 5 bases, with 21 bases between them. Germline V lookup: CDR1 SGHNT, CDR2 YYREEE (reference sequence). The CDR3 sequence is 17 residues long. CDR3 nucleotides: TGTGCCAGCAGCTTCCCTGGAGGGGCGGGCGTTGGAGATACGCAGTATTTT. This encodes CASSFPGGAGVGDTQYF.

The CDR3 protein is CSVEQGAGVARYGYTF. CDR3 bases: TGCAGCGTTGAACAAGGCGCAGGGGTGGCTCGCTATGGCTACACCTTC. This chain uses TRBV29-1 with TRBJ1-2; D is possibly TRBD1 (6 bases). The CDR3 runs to 16 residues. Trimming stripped 2 bases from V and 4 bases from J, with 20 bases between. Germline V CDR1 and CDR2: SQVTM, ANQGSEA.

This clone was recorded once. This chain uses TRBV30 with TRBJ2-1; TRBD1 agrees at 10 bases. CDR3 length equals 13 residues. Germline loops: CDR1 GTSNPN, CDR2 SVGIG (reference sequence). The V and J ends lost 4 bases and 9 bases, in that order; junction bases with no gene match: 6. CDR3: CAWTRQGAGEQFF. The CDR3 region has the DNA TGTGCCTGGACCCGACAGGGGGCAGGTGAGCAGTTCTTC.